This T cell receptor (beta chain) stems from a study of a mutant IDH1 vaccine in newly diagnosed glioma. Across the study: Vaccinations were initiated 4-6 weeks following radiotherapy alone, or were given together with temozolomide cycles.

Per the germline V gene, CDR1 is SGHTA and CDR2 is FQGNSA. The CDR3 sequence is 16 residues long. The junction had 6 bases not matched to a gene; V was cut back by 1 base and J by 2 bases. Details on this clone: The antigen remains unidentified.

The time point here: week 11, during vaccination. It was 300 ug of mutant IDH1 20-mer peptide that made up each vaccine dose, given with topical imiquimod. Libraries were prepared by immunoSEQ multiplex PCR; TCRdb keeps only in-frame clonotypes and omits some of them. This table has 120,000 or so clones, 80% appearing once. The starting material was PBMCs, obtained from a glioma patient whose treatment included an IDH1 peptide vaccine. This sequence originates from a middle-aged man with glioma. The chain carries TRBV7-2 and TRBJ2-5, with TRBD2 matching 8 bases. CDR3 sequence (DNA): TGTGCCAGCAGCTTAGGTCCTAGCGGGTCTCAAGAGACCCAGTACTTC. It is translated as CASSLGPSGSQETQYF.